The entry below describes one TCR beta chain. What it binds is unknown. The record originates from a study of identical twins. Whole-study findings and limits: Alpha sequences that were out-of-frame and twin-shared showed an excess of low generation probability.

The CDR3 totals 17 residues. Germline loops: CDR1 SGHRS, CDR2 YFSETQ. Trimming took off 1 base at V and 4 bases at J, with 20 bases between the two ends. MiXCR, run by TCRdb on the 5' RACE reads, gives a single entry per CDR3 protein. The profile shows about 340,000 distinct CDR3 sequences, 9% to 15% of them singletons. Healthy Caucasians made up all donors. These data were also filed under a second study, of yellow fever vaccine responses in identical twins.

The sequenced sample consisted of CD8+ T cells sorted from blood. The clonotype comes from a young woman in good health. The chain employs TRBV5-1 and TRBJ1-1, with a tentative D call TRBD1 (6 bases). CDR3 DNA: TGCGCCAGCAGCTTGAGCCTCGATGGGGGGGCGACCACTGAAGCTTTCTTT. This encodes CASSLSLDGGATTEAFF.